Following are 7 T cell receptor beta chains from one sample sequenced in a study of T cells after yellow fever vaccination. TCRdb re-called the 5' RACE reads through MiXCR, storing one row per CDR3 protein. The repertoire has approximately 550,000 distinct CDR3 sequences, roughly 13% of them found once; the top ten carry about 14%. Sequencing used PBMCs, obtained on the day of the yellow fever booster vaccination. These receptors were obtained from a man aged 30 to 39 who received the YFV17D yellow fever vaccine.

This chain links TRBV29-1 with TRBJ1-3; D remains ambiguous. The V end was cut by 7 bases, the J end by 4 bases, with 14 bases between. Germline V gives CDR1 SQVTM, CDR2 ANQGSEA. The CDR3 loop spans 13 amino acids. The CDR3 sequence is CSAAGSLGNTIYF. The CDR3 DNA is TGCAGCGCAGCCGGTAGCCTGGGAAACACCATATATTTT.

The chain recombines TRBV12-3 or TRBV12-4 with TRBJ2-7; no firm D call. The CDR3 contains 14 residues. The V gene lost 2 bases and the J gene lost 0 bases, with 8 bases spanning the gap. DNA of the CDR3: TGTGCCAGCAGTTTAACGCACAGCTCCTACGAGCAGTACTTC. Translation: CASSLTHSSYEQYF.

This clonotype was found many times. The chain joins TRBV5-4 to TRBJ2-1, with 7 bases matching TRBD1. Trimming at V came to 2 bases and at J to 5 bases, leaving 1 base not matched to a gene. The germline gives CDR1 SGHNT, CDR2 YYREEE (reference sequence). This CDR3 has 13 residues. CDR3 nucleotide sequence: TGTGCCAGCAGCTTAGACAGGGACAATGAGCAGTTCTTC. As protein: CASSLDRDNEQFF.

This clonotype was seen a handful of times. The chain carries TRBV29-1 and TRBJ1-2; D perhaps matches TRBD1 (5 bases). CDR1 SQVTM and CDR2 ANQGSEA come from the germline V gene. The CDR3 contains 10 residues. V lost 4 bases, J lost 6 bases, and 6 bases lay in between. The CDR3 loop is CSVAQDGYTF. CDR3 sequence (DNA): TGCAGCGTTGCACAGGATGGCTACACCTTC.

The chain carries TRBV10-3 and TRBJ2-7, with D possibly matching TRBD2 (6 bases). The CDR3 has 15 amino acids. The V gene's germline CDR1 is ENHRY and CDR2 SYGVKD. The germline V and J ends were trimmed by 3 bases and 2 bases, with 14 bases remaining between them. CDR3 in amino acids: CAISDPQRGTYEQYF. Here the CDR3 DNA reads TGTGCCATCAGTGATCCCCAGCGCGGGACCTACGAGCAGTACTTC.

The gene calls are TRBV4-2 and TRBJ2-7; 10 bases line up with TRBD2. The CDR3 runs to 14 residues. Trimming cost V 6 bases and J 2 bases; bases outside gene matches: 4. The germline gives CDR1 LGHNA, CDR2 YNFKEQ. The CDR3 DNA reads as TGTGCCAGCAGAAGGACTAGCGGACCCTACGAGCAGTACTTC. Encoded protein: CASRRTSGPYEQYF.

This clonotype was counted only a few times. The rearrangement links TRBV6-1 to TRBJ1-2; D is perhaps TRBD1 (6 bases). Between the trimmed V and J ends, which lost 5 bases and 3 bases, there was a span of 10 bases. Germline CDR1 and CDR2: MNHNS and SASEGT. The CDR3 totals 13 residues. DNA for the CDR3: TGTGCCAGCAGTACCGGGACACACTATGGCTACACCTTC. Encoded protein: CASSTGTHYGYTF.